This T cell receptor (beta chain) was identified during a study of cytomegalovirus exposure and HLA in healthy donors. 13 Jbeta primers and 60 Vbeta primers were used for the PCR. The assay was immunoSEQ multiplex PCR, and TCRdb's table has in-frame clones only and misses some. Counted here are 150,000 to 170,000 clones, about 80% occurring once; the ten biggest clones make up 9.5% to 15%. The length of the CDR3 is 14 residues. Trimming took 4 bases from V and 2 from J; bases not matched to a gene: 6. CDR1 is SGHRS and CDR2 is YFSETQ in the germline V gene. J is TRBJ2-7 and V is TRBV5-1; 7 bases are a match to TRBD1. The sample comprised PBMCs. The receptor was derived from a man aged 25-45 years in good health and CMV-seropositive. The CDR3 sequence is CASSGDSFPYEQYF. As DNA, the CDR3 is TGCGCCAGCAGCGGGGACAGTTTTCCCTACGAGCAGTACTTC.